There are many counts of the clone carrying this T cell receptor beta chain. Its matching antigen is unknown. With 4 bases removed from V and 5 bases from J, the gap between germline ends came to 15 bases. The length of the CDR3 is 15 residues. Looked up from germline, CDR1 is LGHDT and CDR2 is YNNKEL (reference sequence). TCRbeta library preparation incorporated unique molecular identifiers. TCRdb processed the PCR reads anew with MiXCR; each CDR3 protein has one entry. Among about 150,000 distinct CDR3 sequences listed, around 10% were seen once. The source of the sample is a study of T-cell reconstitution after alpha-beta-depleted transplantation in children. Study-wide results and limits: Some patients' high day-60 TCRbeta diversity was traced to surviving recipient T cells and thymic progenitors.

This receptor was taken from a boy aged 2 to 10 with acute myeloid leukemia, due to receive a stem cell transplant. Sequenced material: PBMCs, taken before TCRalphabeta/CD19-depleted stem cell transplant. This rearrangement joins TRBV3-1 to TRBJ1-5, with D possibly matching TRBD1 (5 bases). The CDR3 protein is CASSPYGPGDQPQHF. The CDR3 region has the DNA TGTGCCAGCAGCCCCTACGGTCCGGGGGATCAGCCCCAGCATTTT.